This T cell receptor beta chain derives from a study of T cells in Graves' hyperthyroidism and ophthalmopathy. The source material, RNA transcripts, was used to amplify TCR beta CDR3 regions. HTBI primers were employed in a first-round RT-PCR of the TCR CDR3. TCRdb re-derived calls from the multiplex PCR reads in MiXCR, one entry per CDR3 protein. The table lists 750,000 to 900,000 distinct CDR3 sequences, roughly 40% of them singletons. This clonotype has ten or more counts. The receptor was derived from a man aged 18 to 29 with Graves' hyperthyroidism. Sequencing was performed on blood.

CDR3: CATSRGTSGANVLTF. The CDR3 region has the DNA TGTGCCACCAGCAGAGGCACCTCTGGGGCCAACGTCCTGACTTTC. This chain connects TRBV15 to TRBJ2-6; D remains unclear. CDR3 length: 15 amino acids. Looked up from germline, CDR1 is LNHNV and CDR2 is YYDKDF (reference sequence). The V gene lost 1 base and the J gene lost 0 bases, with 4 bases spanning the gap.